The text below deals with one TCR beta chain. The data were obtained in a study of T-cell memory formation after mild COVID-19. TCRdb passed the 5' RACE reads through MiXCR, listing each CDR3 protein once. The profile shows about 250,000 distinct CDR3 sequences, over 15% of them singletons. Trimming stripped 5 bases from V and 8 bases from J, with 6 bases between. Germline lookup yields CDR1 SGHTA and CDR2 FQGTGA. This CDR3 is built from 11 residues. The TCR sequence derives from a man between 18 and 29 years old who had mild COVID-19 (a few samples of this study predate the infection). Cell type and time point are not known. This chain links TRBV7-3 with TRBJ2-2, with a tentative D call TRBD2 (5 bases). The sequenced material came from PBMCs or a T cell subset sorted from them (not recorded which). This CDR3 reads CASSPGGELFF. The CDR3 region has the DNA TGTGCCAGCAGCCCGGGGGGGGAGCTGTTTTTT. Full variable domain (remainder filled in from reference TRBV7-3 and TRBJ2-2): GAGVSQTPSNKVTEKGKYVELRCDPISGHTALYWYRQSLGQGPEFLIYFQGTGAADDSGLPNDRFFAVRPEGSVSTLKIQRTERGDSAVYLCASSPGGELFFGEGSRLTVL.